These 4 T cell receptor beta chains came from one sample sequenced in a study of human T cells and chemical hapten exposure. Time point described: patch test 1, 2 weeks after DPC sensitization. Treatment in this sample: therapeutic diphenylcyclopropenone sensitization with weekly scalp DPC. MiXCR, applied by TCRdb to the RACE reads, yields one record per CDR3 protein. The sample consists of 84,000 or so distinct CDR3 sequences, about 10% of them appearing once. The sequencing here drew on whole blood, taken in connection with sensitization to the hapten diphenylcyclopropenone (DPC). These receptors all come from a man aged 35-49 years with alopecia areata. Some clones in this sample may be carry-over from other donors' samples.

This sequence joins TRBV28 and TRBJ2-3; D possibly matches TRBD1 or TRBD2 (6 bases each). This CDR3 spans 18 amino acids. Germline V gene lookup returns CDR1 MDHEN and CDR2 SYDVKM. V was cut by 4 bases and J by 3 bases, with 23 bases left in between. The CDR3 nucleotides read TGTGCCAGCAGTTATAGACTTGGCCTAGCGAGGGGGACAGATACGCAGTATTTT. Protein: CASSYRLGLARGTDTQYF.

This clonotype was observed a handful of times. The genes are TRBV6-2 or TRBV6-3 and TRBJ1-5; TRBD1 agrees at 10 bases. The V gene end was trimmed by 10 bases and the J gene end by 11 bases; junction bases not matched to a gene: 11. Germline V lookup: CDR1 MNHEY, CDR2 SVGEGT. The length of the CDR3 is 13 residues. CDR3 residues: CATDWGQGTAQHF. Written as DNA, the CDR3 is TGTGCCACCGATTGGGGACAGGGGACTGCCCAGCATTTT.

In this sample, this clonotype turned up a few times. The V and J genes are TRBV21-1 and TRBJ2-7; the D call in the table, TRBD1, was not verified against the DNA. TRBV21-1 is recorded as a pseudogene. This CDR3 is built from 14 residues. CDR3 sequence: CASSKGPTAYEQYV. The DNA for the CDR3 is TGTGCCAGCAGCAAAGGGCCGACAGCCTACGAGCAGTACGTC.

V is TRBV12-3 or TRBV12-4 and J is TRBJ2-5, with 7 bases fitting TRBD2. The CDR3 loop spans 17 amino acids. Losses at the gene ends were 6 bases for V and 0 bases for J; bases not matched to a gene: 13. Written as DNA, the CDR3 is TGTGCCAGCAGCCGAAACGTAGAGCGGGGACACCAAGAGACCCAGTACTTC. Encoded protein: CASSRNVERGHQETQYF.